The rows below give T cell receptor beta chains drawn from one sample of a study of shared clonotypes between healthy human individuals. Profiling relied on immunoSEQ multiplex PCR, and the TCRdb table lists in-frame clones only, not all of them. The sample carries about 700,000 clones, under 95% recorded once. The sample was naive CD8+ T cells sorted from blood. These receptors all stem from a man aged 30-40 years in good health. Both conserved end residues are part of each CDR3. Each record gives: D gene, J gene, clone size, V gene, CDR3 protein, CDR3 DNA. A D gene is named only where the DNA matches it firmly. Size is stated for part of the rows, as once, few or many counts, or as a class when the clone is expanded.

TRBD2 TRBJ2-1 - TRBV19 CASSKIAGGYNEQFF TGTGCCAGTAGTAAGATAGCGGGAGGGTACAATGAGCAGTTCTTC
- TRBJ1-2 once TRBV6-1 CASKGLNYGYTF TGTGCCAGCAAGGGCCTTAACTATGGCTACACCTTC
- TRBJ2-1 - TRBV5-4 CASSLQGGSYNEQFF TGTGCCAGCAGCTTGCAAGGGGGCTCCTACAATGAGCAGTTCTTC
TRBD2 TRBJ2-7 - TRBV5-1 CASSSGEEYEQYF TGCGCCAGCAGCAGCGGGGAAGAATACGAGCAGTACTTC
TRBD2 TRBJ2-1 - TRBV7-6 CASSLGTSGDNEQFF TGTGCCAGCAGCTTAGGGACTAGCGGTGACAATGAGCAGTTCTTC
- TRBJ1-4 - TRBV6-5 CASSYSIDEKLFF TGTGCCAGCAGTTACTCGATTGATGAAAAACTGTTTTTT
- TRBJ1-2 - TRBV19 CASSHGVGGYTF TGTGCCAGTAGTCACGGGGTAGGAGGCTACACCTTC
- TRBJ1-6 - TRBV27 CATRRANTFDNSPLHF TGTGCCACCCGCCGGGCCAACACGTTTGATAATTCACCCCTCCACTTT
TRBD1 TRBJ1-1 - TRBV2 CASSELRGREAFF TGTGCCAGCAGTGAACTCAGGGGGCGTGAAGCTTTCTTT
- TRBJ2-4 - TRBV25-1 CASSKGSHSASLYF TGTGCCAGCTCGAAGGGGTCCCACTCGGCCAGTCTGTACTTC